The source of this TCR beta chain is a study of blood T cell repertoires in COVID-19. In the study overall: Donors in the United States, Italy and Spain gave samples during acute or convalescent COVID-19. The cDNA or gDNA used as material had been derived from T cells, B-cell-depleted T cells, or PBMCs.

Only in-frame clones appear in the TCRdb table, and some are missing; sequencing was by immunoSEQ multiplex PCR. The table shows 250,000 to 400,000 clones, with approximately 90% occurring only once. CDR1 SEHNR and CDR2 FQNEAQ come from the germline V gene (reference sequence). This CDR3 spans 13 amino acids. With V trimmed by 9 bases and J by 4 bases, 5 bases remained unmatched. Patients at the Seattle site were enrolled during active infection and followed longitudinally. Sequencing used peripheral blood. The sequence derives from a woman in her twenties or thirties with COVID-19, enrolled during active disease. V and J are TRBV7-9 and TRBJ1-4; 7 bases fit TRBD1. CDR3 loop: CASRGQSNEKLFF. CDR3 bases: TGTGCCAGTAGGGGGCAGAGTAATGAAAAACTGTTTTTT.